This record concerns one TCR beta chain sequence. What it recognizes is unknown. The data stem from a study of response to subunit inactivated influenza vaccine. General study findings and limits: Authors suggested few new T cells are recruited by each seasonal influenza vaccination.

Each CDR3 protein is one row after TCRdb ran MiXCR on the RT-PCR reads. This repertoire shows approximately 170,000 distinct CDR3 sequences, around 15% found once; its top ten account for 26%. CDR3 length equals 12 residues. The V gene's germline CDR1 is SGHTA and CDR2 FQGNSA. With 0 bases removed from V and 6 bases from J, the gap between germline ends came to 6 bases. Sequencing was performed on CD8+ T cells sorted from PBMCs, taken roughly 5 days after vaccination. This TCR was sampled from a man between 50 and 59 years old who received an inactivated influenza vaccine. The rearrangement uses TRBV7-2 and TRBJ2-7; D gene unclear. In DNA form, the CDR3 reads TGTGCCAGCAGCTTAGCCTTGGGCGAGCAGTACTTC. Translation: CASSLALGEQYF.